The source of this T cell receptor beta chain is a study of blood T cell repertoires in COVID-19. Study information: Nucleic acid was either cDNA or gDNA, and it came from T cells, B-cell-depleted T cells, or PBMCs.

The method was immunoSEQ multiplex PCR; TCRdb's version includes in-frame clones alone and lacks a portion of them. The sample consists of 250,000 to 300,000 clones, about 80% of them appearing once. Germline V CDR1 and CDR2: SGHKS, YYEKEE (reference sequence). The CDR3 is made up of 15 amino acids. V gave up 1 base and J gave up 0 bases, with 8 bases separating them. The receptor was derived from a woman older than 75 with acute or convalescent COVID-19. This sequence joins TRBV5-5 and TRBJ1-5, with a tentative D call TRBD1 (5 bases). Sequencing was done on a sample of peripheral blood. The CDR3 spells CASSLFGGSNQPQHF. The CDR3 DNA sequence: TGTGCCAGCAGCTTGTTCGGGGGTAGCAATCAGCCCCAGCATTTT.